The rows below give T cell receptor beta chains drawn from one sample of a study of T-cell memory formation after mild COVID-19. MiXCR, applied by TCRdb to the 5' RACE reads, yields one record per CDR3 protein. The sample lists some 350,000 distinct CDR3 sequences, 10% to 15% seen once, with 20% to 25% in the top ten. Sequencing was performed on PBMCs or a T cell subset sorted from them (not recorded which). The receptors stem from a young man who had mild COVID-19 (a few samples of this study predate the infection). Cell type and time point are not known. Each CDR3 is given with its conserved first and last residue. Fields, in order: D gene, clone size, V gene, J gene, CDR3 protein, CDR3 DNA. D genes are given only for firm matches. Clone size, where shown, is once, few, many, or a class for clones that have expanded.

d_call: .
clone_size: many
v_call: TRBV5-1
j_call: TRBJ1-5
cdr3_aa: CASSLAGYSNQPQHF
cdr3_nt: TGTGCCAGCAGTTTAGCTGGTTATAGCAATCAGCCCCAGCATTTT

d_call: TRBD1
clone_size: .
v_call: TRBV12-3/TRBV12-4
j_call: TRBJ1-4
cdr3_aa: CASSFGGQGFFGTNEKLFF
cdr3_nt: TGTGCCAGCAGTTTTGGTGGACAGGGGTTTTTTGGAACTAATGAAAAACTGTTTTTT

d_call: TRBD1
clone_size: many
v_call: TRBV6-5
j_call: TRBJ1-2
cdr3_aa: CASSRYRGSYGYTF
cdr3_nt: TGTGCCAGCAGCCGATACAGGGGTAGCTATGGCTACACCTTC

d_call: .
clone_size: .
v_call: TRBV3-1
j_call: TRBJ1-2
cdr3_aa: CASSQDVGFNYGYTF
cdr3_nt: TGTGCCAGCAGCCAAGATGTCGGCTTTAACTATGGCTACACCTTC

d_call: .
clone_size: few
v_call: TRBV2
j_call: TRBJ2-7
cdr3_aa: CASSEGPPYEQYF
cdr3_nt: TGTGCCAGCAGTGAGGGGCCCCCCTACGAGCAGTACTTC

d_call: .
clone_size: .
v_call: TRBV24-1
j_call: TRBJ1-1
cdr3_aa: CATSDPHTEAFF
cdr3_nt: TGTGCCACCAGTGATCCTCACACTGAAGCTTTCTTT

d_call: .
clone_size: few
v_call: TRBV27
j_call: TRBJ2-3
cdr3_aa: CASSFVWWGGYTQYF
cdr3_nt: TGTGCCAGCAGTTTTGTTTGGTGGGGCGGATATACGCAGTATTTT

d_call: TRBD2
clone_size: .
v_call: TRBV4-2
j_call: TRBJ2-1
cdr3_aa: CASSQVDSGGSSYNEQFF
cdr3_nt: TGTGCCAGCAGCCAAGTGGATAGCGGGGGCAGCTCCTACAATGAGCAGTTCTTC

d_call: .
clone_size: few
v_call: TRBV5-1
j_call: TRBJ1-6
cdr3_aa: CASSLDSQGASSYNSPLHF
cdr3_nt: TGCGCCAGCAGCTTGGATTCCCAGGGTGCGAGCTCCTATAATTCACCCCTCCACTTT

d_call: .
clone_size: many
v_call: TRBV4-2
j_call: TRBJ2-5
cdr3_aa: CASSQDGRETQYF
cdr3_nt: TGTGCCAGCAGCCAAGACGGACGGGAGACCCAGTACTTC

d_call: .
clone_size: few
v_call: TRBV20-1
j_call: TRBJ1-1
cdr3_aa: CSASPGHAEAFF
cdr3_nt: TGCAGTGCTAGTCCGGGGCACGCTGAAGCTTTCTTT

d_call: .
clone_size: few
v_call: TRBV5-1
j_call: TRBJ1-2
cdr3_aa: CASSGFWRVHGYTF
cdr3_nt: TGCGCCAGCAGCGGATTTTGGAGGGTCCATGGCTACACCTTC

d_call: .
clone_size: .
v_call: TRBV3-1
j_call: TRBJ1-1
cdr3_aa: CASTTQGNTEAFF
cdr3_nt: TGTGCCAGCACCACTCAGGGGAACACTGAAGCTTTCTTT

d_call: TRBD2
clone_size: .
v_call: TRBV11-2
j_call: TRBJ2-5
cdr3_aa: CASSLVAGGTRETQYF
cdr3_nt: TGTGCCAGCAGCTTAGTCGCGGGGGGGACTAGGGAGACCCAGTACTTC

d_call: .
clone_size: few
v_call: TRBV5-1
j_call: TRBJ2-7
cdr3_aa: CASSWVEDAPYEQYF
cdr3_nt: TGCGCCAGCAGCTGGGTTGAGGACGCACCCTACGAGCAGTACTTC

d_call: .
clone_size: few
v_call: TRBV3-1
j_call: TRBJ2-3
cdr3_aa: CASSQESGLGDTQYF
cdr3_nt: TGTGCCAGCAGCCAAGAGAGCGGGTTGGGGGATACGCAGTATTTT

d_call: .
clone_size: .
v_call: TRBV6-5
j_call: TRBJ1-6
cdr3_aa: CASSYSVPGGVGTPLHF
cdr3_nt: TGTGCCAGCAGTTACTCCGTGCCGGGGGGGGTTGGTACGCCCCTCCACTTT

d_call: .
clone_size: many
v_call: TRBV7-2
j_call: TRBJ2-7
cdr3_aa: CASSTTYEQYF
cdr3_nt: TGTGCCAGCAGCACCACCTACGAGCAGTACTTC

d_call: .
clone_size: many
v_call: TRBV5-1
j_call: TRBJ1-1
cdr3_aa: CASSLGLVLNTEAFF
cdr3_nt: TGCGCCAGCAGCTTGGGACTAGTGCTGAACACTGAAGCTTTCTTT

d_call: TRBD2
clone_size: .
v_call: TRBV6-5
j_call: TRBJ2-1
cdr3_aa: CASKNPGGWNEQFF
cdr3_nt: TGTGCCAGCAAAAACCCGGGAGGCTGGAATGAGCAGTTCTTC

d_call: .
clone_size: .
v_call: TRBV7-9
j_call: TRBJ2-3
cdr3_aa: CASSLGPPDTQYF
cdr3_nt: TGTGCCAGCAGCTTAGGCCCCCCGGATACGCAGTATTTT

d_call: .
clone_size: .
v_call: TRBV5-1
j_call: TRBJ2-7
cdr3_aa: CASSLEGWGARESYEQYF
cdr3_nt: TGCGCCAGCAGCTTGGAGGGTTGGGGAGCCCGAGAGTCCTACGAGCAGTACTTC

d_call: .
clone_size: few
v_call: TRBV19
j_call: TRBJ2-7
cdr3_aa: CASRGSSSYEQYF
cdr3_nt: TGTGCCAGTAGAGGGTCTAGCTCCTACGAGCAGTACTTC

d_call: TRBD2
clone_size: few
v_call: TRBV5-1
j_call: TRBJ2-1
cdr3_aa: CASSSPRGTSGYNEQFF
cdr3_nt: TGCGCCAGCAGCTCCCCCCGAGGGACTAGCGGGTACAATGAGCAGTTCTTC

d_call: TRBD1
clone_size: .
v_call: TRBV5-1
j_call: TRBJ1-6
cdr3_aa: CASSQGQSNSPLHF
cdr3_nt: TGCGCCAGCAGCCAGGGACAGAGCAATTCACCCCTCCACTTT

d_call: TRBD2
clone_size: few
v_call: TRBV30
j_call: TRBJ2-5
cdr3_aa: CAWTSGGQETQYF
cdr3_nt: TGTGCCTGGACTAGCGGGGGGCAAGAGACCCAGTACTTC

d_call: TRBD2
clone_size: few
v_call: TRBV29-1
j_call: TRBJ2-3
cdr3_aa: CSGSGTSGVTDTQYF
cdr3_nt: TGCAGCGGATCCGGGACTAGCGGGGTAACAGATACGCAGTATTTT

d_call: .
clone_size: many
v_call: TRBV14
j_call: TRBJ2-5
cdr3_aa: CASSQEGGQYGTQYF
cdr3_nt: TGTGCCAGCAGCCAAGAGGGGGGCCAGTATGGGACCCAGTACTTC

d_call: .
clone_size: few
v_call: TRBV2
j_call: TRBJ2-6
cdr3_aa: CASSDISSGANVLTF
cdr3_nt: TGTGCCAGCAGTGACATTTCCTCTGGGGCCAACGTCCTGACTTTC

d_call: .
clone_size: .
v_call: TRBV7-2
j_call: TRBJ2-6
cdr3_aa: CASTLDWSGANVLTF
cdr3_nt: TGTGCCAGCACCCTCGATTGGTCTGGGGCCAACGTCCTGACTTTC

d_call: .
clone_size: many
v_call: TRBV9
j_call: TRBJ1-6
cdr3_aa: CASSVAYRETSPLHF
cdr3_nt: TGTGCCAGCAGCGTAGCGTACAGGGAGACTTCACCCCTCCACTTT

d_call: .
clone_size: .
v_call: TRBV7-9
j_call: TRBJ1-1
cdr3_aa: CASSLVPGATEAFF
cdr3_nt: TGTGCCAGCAGCTTAGTTCCGGGGGCCACTGAAGCTTTCTTT

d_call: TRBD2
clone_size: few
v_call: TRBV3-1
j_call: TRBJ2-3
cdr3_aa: CATASGGYTDTQYF
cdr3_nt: TGTGCCACCGCTTCGGGAGGCTACACAGATACGCAGTATTTT

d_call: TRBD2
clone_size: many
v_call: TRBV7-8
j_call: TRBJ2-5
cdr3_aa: CASSELRTSGVETQYF
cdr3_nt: TGTGCCAGCAGCGAACTGCGGACTAGCGGGGTTGAGACCCAGTACTTC

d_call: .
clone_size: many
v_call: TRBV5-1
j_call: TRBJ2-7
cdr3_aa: CASSMGLWGELVSDEQYF
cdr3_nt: TGCGCCAGCAGCATGGGTCTCTGGGGCGAGCTAGTCTCCGACGAGCAGTACTTC

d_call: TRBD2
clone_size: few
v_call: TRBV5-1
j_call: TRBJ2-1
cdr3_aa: CASSQDPSGYNEQFF
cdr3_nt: TGCGCCAGCAGCCAGGACCCTAGCGGCTACAATGAGCAGTTCTTC

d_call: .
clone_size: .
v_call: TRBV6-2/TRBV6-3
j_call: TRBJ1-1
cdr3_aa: CASSYLGRDTEAFF
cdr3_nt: TGTGCCAGCAGTTACCTGGGCAGGGACACTGAAGCTTTCTTT

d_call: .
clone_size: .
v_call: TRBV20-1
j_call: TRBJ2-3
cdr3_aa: CSAQPWRTDTQYF
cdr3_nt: TGCAGTGCCCAGCCCTGGCGAACAGATACGCAGTATTTT

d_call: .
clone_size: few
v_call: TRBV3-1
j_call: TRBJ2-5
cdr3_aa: CASRKASDLYETQYF
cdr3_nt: TGTGCCAGCAGGAAAGCTAGCGACCTTTATGAGACCCAGTACTTC

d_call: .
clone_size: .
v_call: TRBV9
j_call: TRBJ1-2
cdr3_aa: CASSVAEGSGYGYTF
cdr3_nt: TGTGCCAGCAGCGTAGCTGAAGGGTCTGGCTATGGCTACACCTTC

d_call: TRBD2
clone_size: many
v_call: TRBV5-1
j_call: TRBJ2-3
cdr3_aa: CASSLASAGGTDTQYF
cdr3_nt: TGCGCCAGCAGCTTGGCCTCAGCGGGGGGAACAGATACGCAGTATTTT

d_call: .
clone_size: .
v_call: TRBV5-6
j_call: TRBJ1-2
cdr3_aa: CASSLVQGARDGYTF
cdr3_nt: TGTGCCAGCAGCTTGGTTCAGGGAGCACGGGATGGCTACACCTTC

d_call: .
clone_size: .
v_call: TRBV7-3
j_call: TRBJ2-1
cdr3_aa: CASSLGGAKNEQFF
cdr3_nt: TGTGCCAGCAGCTTAGGGGGCGCGAAGAATGAGCAGTTCTTC

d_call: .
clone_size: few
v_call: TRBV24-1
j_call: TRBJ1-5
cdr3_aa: CATRENQPQHF
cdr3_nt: TGTGCCACAAGGGAGAATCAGCCCCAGCATTTT

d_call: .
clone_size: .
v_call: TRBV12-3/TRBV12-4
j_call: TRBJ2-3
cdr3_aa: CASSPTDYSTDTQYF
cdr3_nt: TGTGCCAGCAGTCCGACGGACTACTCCACAGATACGCAGTATTTT

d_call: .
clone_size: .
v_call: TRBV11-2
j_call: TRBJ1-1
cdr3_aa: CASSLWGYTEAFF
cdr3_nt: TGTGCCAGCAGCTTATGGGGTTACACTGAAGCTTTCTTT

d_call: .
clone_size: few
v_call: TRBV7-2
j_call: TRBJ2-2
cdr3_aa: CASRSLGGEFTGELFF
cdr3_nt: TGTGCCAGCAGGTCCTTGGGCGGGGAGTTCACCGGGGAGCTGTTTTTT

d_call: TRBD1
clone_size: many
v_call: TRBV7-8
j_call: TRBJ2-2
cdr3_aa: CASSQTGMNTGELFF
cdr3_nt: TGTGCCAGCAGCCAGACAGGGATGAACACCGGGGAGCTGTTTTTT

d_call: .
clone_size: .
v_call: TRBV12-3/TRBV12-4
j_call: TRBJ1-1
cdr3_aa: CASGRGGTAAFF
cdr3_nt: TGTGCCAGCGGGCGGGGTGGCACTGCCGCTTTCTTT